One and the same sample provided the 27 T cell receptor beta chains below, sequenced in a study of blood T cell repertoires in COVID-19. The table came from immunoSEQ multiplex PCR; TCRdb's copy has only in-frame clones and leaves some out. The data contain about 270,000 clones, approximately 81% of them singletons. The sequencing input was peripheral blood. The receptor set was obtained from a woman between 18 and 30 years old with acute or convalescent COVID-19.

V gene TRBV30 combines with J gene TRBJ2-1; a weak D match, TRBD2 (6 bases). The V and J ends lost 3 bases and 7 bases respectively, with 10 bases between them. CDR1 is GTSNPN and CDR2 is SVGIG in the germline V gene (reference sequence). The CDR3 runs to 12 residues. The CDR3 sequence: CAWSGGPNEQFF. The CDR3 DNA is TGTGCCTGGAGCGGGGGTCCAAATGAGCAGTTCTTC.

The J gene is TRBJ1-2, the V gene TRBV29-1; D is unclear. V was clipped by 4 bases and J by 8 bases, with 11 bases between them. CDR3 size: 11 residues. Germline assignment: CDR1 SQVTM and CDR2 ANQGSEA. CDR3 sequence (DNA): TGCAGCGTTGCGGCTAACGGGGGCTACACCTTC. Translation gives CSVAANGGYTF. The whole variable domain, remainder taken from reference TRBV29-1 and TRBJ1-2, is SAVISQKPSRDICQRGTSLTIQCQVDSQVTMMFWYRQQPGQSLTLIATANQGSEATYESGFVIDKFPISRPNLTFSTLTVSNMSPEDSSIYLCSVAANGGYTFGSGTRLTVV.

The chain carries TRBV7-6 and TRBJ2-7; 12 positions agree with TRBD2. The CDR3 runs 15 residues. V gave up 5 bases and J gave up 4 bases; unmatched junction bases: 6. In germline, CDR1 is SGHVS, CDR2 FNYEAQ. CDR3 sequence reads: CASSPASGRVYEQYF. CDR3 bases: TGTGCCAGCAGCCCAGCTAGCGGGAGGGTGTACGAGCAGTACTTC.

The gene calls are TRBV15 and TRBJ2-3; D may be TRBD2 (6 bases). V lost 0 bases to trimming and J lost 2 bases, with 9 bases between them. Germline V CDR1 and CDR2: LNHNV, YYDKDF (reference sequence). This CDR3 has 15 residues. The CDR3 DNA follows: TGTGCCACCAGCAGAGATCGGGACTTCACAGATACGCAGTATTTT. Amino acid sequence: CATSRDRDFTDTQYF.

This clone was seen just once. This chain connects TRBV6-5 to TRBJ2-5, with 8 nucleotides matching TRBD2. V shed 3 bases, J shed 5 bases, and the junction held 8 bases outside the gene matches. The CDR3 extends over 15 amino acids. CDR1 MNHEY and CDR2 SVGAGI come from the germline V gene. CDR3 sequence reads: CASSYVAGGRETQYF. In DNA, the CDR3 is TGTGCCAGCAGTTATGTCGCGGGAGGCCGGGAGACCCAGTACTTC.

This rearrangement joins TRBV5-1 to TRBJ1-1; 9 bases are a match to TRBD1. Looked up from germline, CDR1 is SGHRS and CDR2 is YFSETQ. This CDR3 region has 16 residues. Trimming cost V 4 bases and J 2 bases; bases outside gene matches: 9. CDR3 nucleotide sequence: TGCGCCAGCAGCCCGACAGGGGGTCATTTCAACACTGAAGCTTTCTTT. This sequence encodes CASSPTGGHFNTEAFF.

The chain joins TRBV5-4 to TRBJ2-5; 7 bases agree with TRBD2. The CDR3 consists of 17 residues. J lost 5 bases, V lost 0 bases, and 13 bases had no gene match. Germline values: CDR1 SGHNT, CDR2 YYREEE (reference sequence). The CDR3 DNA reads TGTGCCAGCAGCTTGGGGGGTCAGGCGGGAGTAGGGGAGACCCAGTACTTC. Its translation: CASSLGGQAGVGETQYF.

This CDR3 is CATGHESTDTQYF. The CDR3 DNA reads as TGTGCCACGGGACACGAGTCCACAGATACGCAGTATTTT. The chain joins TRBV24-1 to TRBJ2-3, with TRBD1 as a possible D gene (6 bases). Trimming removed 10 bases at V and 2 bases at J, with 12 bases between. The germline CDR1 and CDR2 sequences are KGHDR and SFDVKD. The CDR3 consists of 13 residues.

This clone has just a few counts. The CDR3 sequence: CASSLTGRDEQYF. CDR3 nucleotide sequence: TGTGCCAGCAGCCTAACAGGCCGGGACGAGCAGTACTTC. The chain combines TRBV13 with TRBJ2-7, with D possibly matching TRBD1 (5 bases). The CDR3 covers 13 residues. The ends were cut back, 5 bases at V and 5 bases at J, with 13 bases in the middle. CDR1 PRHDT and CDR2 FYEKMQ come from the germline V gene (reference sequence).

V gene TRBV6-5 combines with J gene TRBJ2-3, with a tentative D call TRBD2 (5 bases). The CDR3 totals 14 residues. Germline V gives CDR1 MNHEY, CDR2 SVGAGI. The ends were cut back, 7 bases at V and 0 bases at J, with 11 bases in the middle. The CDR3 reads CASKEGPSTDTQYF. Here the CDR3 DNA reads TGTGCCAGCAAAGAGGGCCCGAGCACAGATACGCAGTATTTT.

CDR3 nucleotide sequence: TGTGCCAGCAGGAAAAGCGGGACCGACACCGGGGAGCTGTTTTTT. Its protein is CASRKSGTDTGELFF. The chain couples TRBV3-1 (or the pseudogene TRBV3-2) to TRBJ2-2, with 7 nucleotides matching TRBD2. There are 15 residues in the CDR3. Germline CDR1 is LGHDT and CDR2 is YNNKEL (reference sequence). J was trimmed by 3 bases and V by 6 bases; bases with no gene match: 7.

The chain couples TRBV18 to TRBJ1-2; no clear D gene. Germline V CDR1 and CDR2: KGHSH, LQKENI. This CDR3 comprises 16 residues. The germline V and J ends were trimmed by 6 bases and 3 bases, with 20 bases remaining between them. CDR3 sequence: CASSLEGRTHHYGYTF. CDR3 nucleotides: TGTGCCAGCTCCCTAGAGGGCAGGACGCACCACTATGGCTACACCTTC.

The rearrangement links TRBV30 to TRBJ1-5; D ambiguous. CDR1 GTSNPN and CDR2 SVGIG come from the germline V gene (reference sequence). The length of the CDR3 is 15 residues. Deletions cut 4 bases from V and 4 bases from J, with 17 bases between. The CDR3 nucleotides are TGTGCCTGGAATGCCAAAGGAGTAGGAAATCAGCCCCAGCATTTT. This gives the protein CAWNAKGVGNQPQHF.

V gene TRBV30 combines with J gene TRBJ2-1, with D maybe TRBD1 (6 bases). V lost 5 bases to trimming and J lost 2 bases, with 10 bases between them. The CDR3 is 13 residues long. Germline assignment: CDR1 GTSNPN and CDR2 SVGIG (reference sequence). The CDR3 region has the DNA TGTGCCTGGGATAGACAGGCCTACAATGAGCAGTTCTTC. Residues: CAWDRQAYNEQFF.

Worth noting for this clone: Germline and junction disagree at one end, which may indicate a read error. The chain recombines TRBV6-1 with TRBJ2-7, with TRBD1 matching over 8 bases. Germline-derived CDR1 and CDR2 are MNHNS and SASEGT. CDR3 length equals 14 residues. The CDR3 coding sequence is TGTGCCAGCAGGGAAGGACAGGGTTTATACGAGCAGTACTTC. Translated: CASREGQGLYEQYF.

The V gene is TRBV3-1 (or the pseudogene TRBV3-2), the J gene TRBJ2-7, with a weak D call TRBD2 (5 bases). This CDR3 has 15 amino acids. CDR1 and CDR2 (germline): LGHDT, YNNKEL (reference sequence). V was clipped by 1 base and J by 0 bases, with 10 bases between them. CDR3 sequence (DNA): TGTGCCAGCAGCCAAGTTCCCGGGATCTCCTACGAGCAGTACTTC. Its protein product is CASSQVPGISYEQYF.

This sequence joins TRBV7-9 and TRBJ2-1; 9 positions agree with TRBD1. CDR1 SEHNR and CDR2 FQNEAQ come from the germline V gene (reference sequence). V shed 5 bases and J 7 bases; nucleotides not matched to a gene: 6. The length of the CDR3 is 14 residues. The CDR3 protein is CASSLRDRENEQFF. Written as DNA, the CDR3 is TGTGCCAGCAGCCTCCGGGACAGGGAAAATGAGCAGTTCTTC. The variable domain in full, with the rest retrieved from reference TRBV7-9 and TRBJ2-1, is DTGVSQNPRHKITKRGQNVTFRCDPISEHNRLYWYRQTLGQGPEFLTYFQNEAQLEKSRLLSDRFSAERPKGSFSTLEIQRTEQGDSAMYLCASSLRDRENEQFFGPGTRLTVL.

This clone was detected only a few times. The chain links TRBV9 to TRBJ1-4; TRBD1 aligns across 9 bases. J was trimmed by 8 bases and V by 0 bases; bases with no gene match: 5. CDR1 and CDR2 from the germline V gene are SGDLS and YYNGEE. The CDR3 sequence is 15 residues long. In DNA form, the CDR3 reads TGTGCCAGCAGCGTAGCTCTGGGGACAGGGGAAAAACTGTTTTTT. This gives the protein CASSVALGTGEKLFF. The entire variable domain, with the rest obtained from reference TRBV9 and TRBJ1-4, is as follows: DSGVTQTPKHLITATGQRVTLRCSPRSGDLSVYWYQQSLDQGLQFLIQYYNGEERAKGNILERFSAQQFPDLHSELNLSSLELGDSALYFCASSVALGTGEKLFFGSGTQLSVL.

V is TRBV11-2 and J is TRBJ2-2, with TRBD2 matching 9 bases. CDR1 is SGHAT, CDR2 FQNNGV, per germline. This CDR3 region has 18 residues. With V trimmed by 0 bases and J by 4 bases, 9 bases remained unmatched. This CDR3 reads CASSLDPRGLAITGELFF. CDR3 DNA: TGTGCCAGCAGCTTAGATCCCAGGGGACTAGCAATCACCGGGGAGCTGTTTTTT.

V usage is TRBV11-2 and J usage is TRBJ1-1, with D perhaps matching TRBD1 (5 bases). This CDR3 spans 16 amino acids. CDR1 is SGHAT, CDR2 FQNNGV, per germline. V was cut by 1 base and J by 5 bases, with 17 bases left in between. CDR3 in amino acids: CASSLGRTPFRTEAFF. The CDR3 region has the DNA TGTGCCAGCAGCTTAGGCCGGACACCCTTCCGGACTGAAGCTTTCTTT. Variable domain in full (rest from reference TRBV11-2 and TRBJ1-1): EAGVAQSPRYKIIEKRQSVAFWCNPISGHATLYWYQQILGQGPKLLIQFQNNGVVDDSQLPKDRFSAERLKGVDSTLKIQPAKLEDSAVYLCASSLGRTPFRTEAFFGQGTRLTVV.

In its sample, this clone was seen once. The CDR3 loop is CASSISAGIYTEAFF. CDR3 DNA: TGTGCCAGTAGTATTTCGGCAGGGATATATACTGAAGCTTTCTTT. The chain is built from TRBV19 and TRBJ1-1, with D tentatively TRBD1 (5 bases). Trimming left V 3 bases short and J 5 bases short, with 16 bases between. The CDR3 contains 15 residues. From germline, CDR1 is LNHDA and CDR2 SQIVND (reference sequence).

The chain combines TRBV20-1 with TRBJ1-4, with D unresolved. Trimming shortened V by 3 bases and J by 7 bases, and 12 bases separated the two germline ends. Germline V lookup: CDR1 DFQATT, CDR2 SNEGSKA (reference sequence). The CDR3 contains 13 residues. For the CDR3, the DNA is TGCAGTGCTAGTGGCGGGGTGGCTGAAAAACTGTTTTTT. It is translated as CSASGGVAEKLFF.

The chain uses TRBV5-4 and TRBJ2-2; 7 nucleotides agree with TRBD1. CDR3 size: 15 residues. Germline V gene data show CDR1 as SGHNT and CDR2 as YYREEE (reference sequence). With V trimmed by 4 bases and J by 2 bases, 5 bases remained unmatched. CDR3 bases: TGTGCCAGCAGCATCACAGGGGCTAACACCGGGGAGCTGTTTTTT. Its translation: CASSITGANTGELFF.

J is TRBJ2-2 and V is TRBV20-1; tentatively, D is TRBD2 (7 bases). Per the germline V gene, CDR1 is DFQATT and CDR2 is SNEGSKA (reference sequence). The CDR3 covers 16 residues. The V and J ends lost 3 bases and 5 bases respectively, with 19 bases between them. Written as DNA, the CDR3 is TGCAGTGCTAGTGTCCCCCAGGGGAGGGGGACCGGGGAGCTGTTTTTT. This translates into CSASVPQGRGTGELFF.

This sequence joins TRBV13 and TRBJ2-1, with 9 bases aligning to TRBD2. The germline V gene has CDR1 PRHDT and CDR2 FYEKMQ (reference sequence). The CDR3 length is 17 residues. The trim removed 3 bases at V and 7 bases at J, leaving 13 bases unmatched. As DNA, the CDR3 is TGTGCCAGCAGCTTTTATTTGGCGGGAGGGCCGGGGAATGAGCAGTTCTTC. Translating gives CASSFYLAGGPGNEQFF. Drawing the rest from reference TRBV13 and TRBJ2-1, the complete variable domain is AAGVIQSPRHLIKEKRETATLKCYPIPRHDTVYWYQQGPGQDPQFLISFYEKMQSDKGSIPDRFSAQQFSDYHSELNMSSLELGDSALYFCASSFYLAGGPGNEQFFGPGTRLTVL.

The CDR3 region has the DNA TGTGCCAGCAGCTTAGCAGGGGGCGCTTTCAACGAGCAGTACTTC. It encodes CASSLAGGAFNEQYF. The chain uses TRBV7-6 and TRBJ2-7; the match to TRBD1 covers 7 bases. Losses at the gene ends were 0 bases for V and 5 bases for J; bases not matched to a gene: 7. Germline assignment: CDR1 SGHVS and CDR2 FNYEAQ. The CDR3 consists of 15 residues.

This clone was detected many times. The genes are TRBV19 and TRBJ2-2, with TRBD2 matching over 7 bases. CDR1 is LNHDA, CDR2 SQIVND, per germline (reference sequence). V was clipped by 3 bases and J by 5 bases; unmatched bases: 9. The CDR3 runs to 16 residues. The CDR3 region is CASSINSGARTGELFF. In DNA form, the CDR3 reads TGTGCCAGTAGTATCAACAGCGGGGCGCGAACCGGGGAGCTGTTTTTT.